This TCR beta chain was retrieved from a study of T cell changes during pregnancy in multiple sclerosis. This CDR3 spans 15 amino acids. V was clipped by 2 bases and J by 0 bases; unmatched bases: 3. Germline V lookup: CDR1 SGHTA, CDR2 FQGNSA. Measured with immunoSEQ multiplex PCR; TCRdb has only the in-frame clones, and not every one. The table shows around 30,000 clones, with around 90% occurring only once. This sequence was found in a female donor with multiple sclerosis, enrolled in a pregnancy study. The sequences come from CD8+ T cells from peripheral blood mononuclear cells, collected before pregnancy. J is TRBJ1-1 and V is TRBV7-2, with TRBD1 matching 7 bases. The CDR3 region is CASSLRTGVNTEAFF. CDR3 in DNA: TGTGCCAGCAGCTTACGGACAGGCGTGAACACTGAAGCTTTCTTT. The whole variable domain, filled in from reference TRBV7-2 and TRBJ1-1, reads GAGVSQSPSNKVTEKGKDVELRCDPISGHTALYWYRQSLGQGLEFLIYFQGNSAPDKSGLPSDRFSAERTGGSVSTLTIQRTQQEDSAVYLCASSLRTGVNTEAFFGQGTRLTVV.